The 3 T cell receptor beta chains below all came from one sample that was sequenced in a study of blood T cell repertoires in COVID-19. Sequencing was performed with immunoSEQ multiplex PCR; in TCRdb, only in-frame clones are kept and a portion is missing. The sample records 110,000 or so clones, over 80% being singletons. What was sequenced was peripheral blood. The receptors derive from a woman aged 50 to 60 with acute or convalescent COVID-19.

V gene TRBV27 combines with J gene TRBJ1-1; maybe TRBD1 (5 bases). CDR3 length: 14 residues. Trimming took 5 bases from V and 3 from J, leaving 13 bases between them. Germline-derived CDR1 and CDR2 are MNHEY and SMNVEV (reference sequence). The CDR3 coding sequence is TGTGCCAGCAGTCCCGTGGGGGAGGACACTGAAGCTTTCTTT. This translates into CASSPVGEDTEAFF.

The V gene is TRBV7-8, the J gene TRBJ1-2; TRBD1 matches at 7 bases. V lost 1 base, J lost 4 bases, and 9 bases stayed unmatched. Germline CDR1 is SGHVS and CDR2 is FQNEAQ. CDR3 length: 16 amino acids. The CDR3 bases are TGTGCCAGCAGCTTAGTTGCGGCAGGGGGGTCCTATGGCTACACCTTC. Encoded protein: CASSLVAAGGSYGYTF. The full variable domain, in which reference TRBV7-8 and TRBJ1-2 provide the parts outside the CDR3, is GAGVSQSPRYKVAKRGQDVALRCDPISGHVSLFWYQQALGQGPEFLTYFQNEAQLDKSGLPSDRFFAERPEGSVSTLKIQRTQQEDSAVYLCASSLVAAGGSYGYTFGSGTRLTVV.

The J gene is TRBJ2-5, the V gene TRBV12-3 or TRBV12-4, with TRBD1 matching 7 bases. V lost 5 bases and J lost 5; bases outside the gene matches: 5. CDR3 length equals 13 residues. The CDR3 loop reads CASSPQGVETQYF. CDR3 coding DNA: TGTGCCAGCAGTCCGCAGGGGGTTGAGACCCAGTACTTC.